This T cell receptor (beta chain) was obtained from a study of T cells in Graves' hyperthyroidism and ophthalmopathy. Study results and caveats: In the blood, most expanded thyroid clonotypes above 0.001 appeared as well.

Amplified TCR beta CDR3 regions derived from RNA transcripts. The TCR CDR3 was amplified in a first-round RT-PCR using the HTBI primer set. TCRdb re-analysed the multiplex PCR reads in MiXCR, keeping a single row per CDR3 protein. Among 300,000 to 400,000 distinct CDR3 sequences listed, around a fifth were seen once. A patient was excluded if there was uncontrolled infection, other autoimmune disease, pregnancy or lactation. The germline V gene has CDR1 MNHNS and CDR2 SASEGT. This CDR3 is built from 12 residues. Trimming removed 5 bases from V and 10 bases from J, with 14 bases in between. This clonotype was detected ten times or more. Its antigen is not identified.

This chain connects TRBV6-1 to TRBJ2-5; D could derive from TRBD1 or TRBD2 (5 bases each). Sequencing was carried out using blood. This receptor was taken from a woman aged 45 to 65 with Graves' hyperthyroidism. The CDR3 DNA reads TGTGCCAGCAGTCGACAGTGGGAGCGCCAGTACTTC. Its protein product is CASSRQWERQYF.